These 6 T cell receptor beta chains came from one sample sequenced in a study of T cells in narcolepsy. Here immunoSEQ multiplex PCR was the method, and the copy in TCRdb shows in-frame clones only, minus some. In the table there are approximately 25,000 clones, less than 85% of which are singletons. Sequenced sample: memory (CD45RA-) CD4+ T cells from blood. Source of these receptors: a human donor in good health.

V and J are TRBV29-1 and TRBJ2-5; D may match TRBD1 or TRBD2 (5 bases each). Per the germline V gene, CDR1 is SQVTM and CDR2 is ANQGSEA. The CDR3 has 13 residues. V was pared by 6 bases and J by 2 bases, with 13 bases between. CDR3 coding DNA: TGCAGCGTACCGGGGACGGCGCAAGAGACCCAGTACTTC. Residues: CSVPGTAQETQYF.

A few counts support this clone. This likely came from a read error, as a far larger clone is one base away. Other DNA sequences in this sample translate to the same CDR3. V usage is TRBV5-4 and J usage is TRBJ1-5, with 9 bases identical to TRBD1. The length of the CDR3 is 17 residues. V gave up 4 bases and J gave up 5 bases; unmatched junction bases: 13. Per the germline V gene, CDR1 is SGHNT and CDR2 is YYREEE (reference sequence). The CDR3 DNA sequence: TGTGCCAGCAGCCAAGATTCCGCACAGGGGGCCTATCAGCCCCAGCATTTT. Protein product: CASSQDSAQGAYQPQHF.

This clone was recorded once. CDR3 coding DNA: TGCGCCAGCAGCTTGGAGGCTAGGGCCTATGGCTACACCTTC. Protein product: CASSLEARAYGYTF. The J gene is TRBJ1-2, the V gene TRBV5-1; no reliable D call. Germline V lookup: CDR1 SGHRS, CDR2 YFSETQ. The CDR3 has 14 amino acids. The V and J ends lost 0 bases and 4 bases respectively, with 10 bases between them.

This chain uses TRBV27 with TRBJ2-2, with 7 nucleotides matching TRBD1. Per germline, CDR1 MNHEY and CDR2 SMNVEV (reference sequence). The CDR3 runs to 14 residues. V shed 8 bases and J 1 base; nucleotides not matched to a gene: 4. The CDR3 loop reads CASQRDRNTGELFF. CDR3 coding DNA: TGTGCCAGCCAACGGGACAGGAACACCGGGGAGCTGTTTTTT.

The J gene is TRBJ1-6, the V gene TRBV7-3; tentatively, D is TRBD1 (5 bases). In germline, CDR1 is SGHTA, CDR2 FQGTGA. This CDR3 spans 16 amino acids. The V and J ends lost 1 base and 9 bases respectively, with 16 bases between them. The DNA of the CDR3 is TGTGCCAGCAGCTTAAGGTCGCCCCATAGGGGTTCACCCCTCCACTTT. Amino acids: CASSLRSPHRGSPLHF.

The chain combines TRBV5-6 with TRBJ2-1; 11 bases are a match to TRBD2. The ends lost 0 bases at V and 1 base at J; junction bases unmatched: 3. Germline V gives CDR1 SGHDT, CDR2 YYEEEE. The CDR3 sequence is 17 residues long. The CDR3 nucleotides read TGTGCCAGCAGCTTGGATAGCGGGAGGGCTTCCTACAATGAGCAGTTCTTC. Its protein product is CASSLDSGRASYNEQFF.